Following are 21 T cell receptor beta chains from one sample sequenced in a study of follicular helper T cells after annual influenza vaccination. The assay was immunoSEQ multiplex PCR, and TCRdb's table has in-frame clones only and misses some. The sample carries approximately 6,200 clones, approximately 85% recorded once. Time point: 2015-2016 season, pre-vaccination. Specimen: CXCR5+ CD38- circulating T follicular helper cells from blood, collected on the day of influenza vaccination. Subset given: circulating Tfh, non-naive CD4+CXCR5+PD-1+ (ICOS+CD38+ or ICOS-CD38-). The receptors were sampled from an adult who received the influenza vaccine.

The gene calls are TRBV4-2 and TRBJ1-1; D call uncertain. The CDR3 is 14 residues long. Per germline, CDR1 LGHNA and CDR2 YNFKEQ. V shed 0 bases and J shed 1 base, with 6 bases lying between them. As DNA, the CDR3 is TGTGCCAGCAGCCAAGACGGGGAGAACACTGAAGCTTTCTTT. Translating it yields CASSQDGENTEAFF.

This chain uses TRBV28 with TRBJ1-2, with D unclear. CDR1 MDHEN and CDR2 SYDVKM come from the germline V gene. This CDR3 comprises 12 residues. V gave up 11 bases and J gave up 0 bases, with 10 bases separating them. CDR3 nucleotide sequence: TGTGCCCTCAGGCGGGCTAACTATGGCTACACCTTC. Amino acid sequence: CALRRANYGYTF.

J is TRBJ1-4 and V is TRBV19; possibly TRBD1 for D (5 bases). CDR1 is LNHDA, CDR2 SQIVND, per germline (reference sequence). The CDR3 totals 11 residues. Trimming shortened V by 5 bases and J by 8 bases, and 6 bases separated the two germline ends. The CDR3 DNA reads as TGTGCCAGTAGTCGGGGGGAAAAACTGTTTTTT. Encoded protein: CASSRGEKLFF.

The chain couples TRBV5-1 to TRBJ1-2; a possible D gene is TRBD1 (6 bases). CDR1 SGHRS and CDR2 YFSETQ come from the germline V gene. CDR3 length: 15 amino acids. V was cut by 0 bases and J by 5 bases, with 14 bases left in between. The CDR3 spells CASSLDGGGVYGYTF. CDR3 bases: TGCGCCAGCAGCTTGGATGGGGGCGGAGTATATGGCTACACCTTC.

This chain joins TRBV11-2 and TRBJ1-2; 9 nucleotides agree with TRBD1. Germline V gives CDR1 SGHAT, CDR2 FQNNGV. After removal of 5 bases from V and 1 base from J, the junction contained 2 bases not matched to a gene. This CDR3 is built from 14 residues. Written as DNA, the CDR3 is TGTGCCAGCAGCAAGGACAGGGGTAACTATGGCTACACCTTC. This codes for CASSKDRGNYGYTF.

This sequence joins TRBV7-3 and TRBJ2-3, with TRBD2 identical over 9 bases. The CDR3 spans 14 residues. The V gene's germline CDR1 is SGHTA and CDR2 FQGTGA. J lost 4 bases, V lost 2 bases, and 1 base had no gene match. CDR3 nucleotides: TGTGCCAGCAGCTTAGGACTAGCGTCAGATACGCAGTATTTT. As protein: CASSLGLASDTQYF.

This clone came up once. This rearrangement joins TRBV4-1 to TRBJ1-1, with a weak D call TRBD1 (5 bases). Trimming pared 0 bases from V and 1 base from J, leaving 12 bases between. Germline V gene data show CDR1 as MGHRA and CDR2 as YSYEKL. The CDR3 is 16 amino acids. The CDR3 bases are TGCGCCAGCAGCCAAGATGGAATGGGACCGAACACTGAAGCTTTCTTT. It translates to CASSQDGMGPNTEAFF.

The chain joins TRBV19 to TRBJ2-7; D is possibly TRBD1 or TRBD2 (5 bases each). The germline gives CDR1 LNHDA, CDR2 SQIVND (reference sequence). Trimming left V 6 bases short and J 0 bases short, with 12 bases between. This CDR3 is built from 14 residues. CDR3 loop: CASRPGPSSYEQYF. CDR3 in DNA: TGTGCCAGTAGGCCGGGACCGAGCTCCTACGAGCAGTACTTC.

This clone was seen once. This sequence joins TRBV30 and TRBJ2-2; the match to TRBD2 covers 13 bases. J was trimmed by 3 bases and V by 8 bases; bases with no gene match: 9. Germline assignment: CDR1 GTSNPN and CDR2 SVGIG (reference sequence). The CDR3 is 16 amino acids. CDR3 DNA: TGTGCCACTAGCGGGAGGGCCGGATCTTACACCGGGGAGCTGTTTTTT. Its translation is CATSGRAGSYTGELFF.

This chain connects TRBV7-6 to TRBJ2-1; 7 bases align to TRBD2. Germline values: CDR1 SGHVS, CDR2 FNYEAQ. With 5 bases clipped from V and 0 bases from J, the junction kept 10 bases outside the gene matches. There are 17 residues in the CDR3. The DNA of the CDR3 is TGTGCCAGCAGCCCAGCGGGAAGCGGGACCTCCTACAATGAGCAGTTCTTC. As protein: CASSPAGSGTSYNEQFF.

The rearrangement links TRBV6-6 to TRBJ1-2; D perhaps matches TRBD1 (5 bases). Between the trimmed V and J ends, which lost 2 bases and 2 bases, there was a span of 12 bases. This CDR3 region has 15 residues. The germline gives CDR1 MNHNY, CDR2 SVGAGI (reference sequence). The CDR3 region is CASSYERGGNYGYTF. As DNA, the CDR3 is TGTGCCAGCAGTTACGAGAGGGGCGGAAACTATGGCTACACCTTC.

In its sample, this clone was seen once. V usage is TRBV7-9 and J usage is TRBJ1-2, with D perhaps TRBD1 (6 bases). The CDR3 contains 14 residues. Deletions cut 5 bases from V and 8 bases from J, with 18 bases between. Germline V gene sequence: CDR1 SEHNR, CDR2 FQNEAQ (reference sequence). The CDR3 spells CASSRGDHTRGYTF. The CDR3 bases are TGTGCCAGCAGCAGGGGGGATCACACAAGGGGCTACACCTTC.

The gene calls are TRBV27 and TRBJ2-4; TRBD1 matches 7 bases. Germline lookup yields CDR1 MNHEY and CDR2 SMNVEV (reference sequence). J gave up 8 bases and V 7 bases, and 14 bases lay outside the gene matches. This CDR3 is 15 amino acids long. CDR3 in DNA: TGTGCCAGCACCGAAAAGGGGGCGCCTTGGGACATTCAGTACTTC. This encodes CASTEKGAPWDIQYF.

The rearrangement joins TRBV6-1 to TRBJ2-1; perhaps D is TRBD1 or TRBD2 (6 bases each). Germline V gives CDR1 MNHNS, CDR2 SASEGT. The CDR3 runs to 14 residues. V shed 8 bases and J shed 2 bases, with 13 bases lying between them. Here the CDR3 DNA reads TGTGCCAGCGAGCGGGCAGGGGCCTACAATGAGCAGTTCTTC. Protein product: CASERAGAYNEQFF.

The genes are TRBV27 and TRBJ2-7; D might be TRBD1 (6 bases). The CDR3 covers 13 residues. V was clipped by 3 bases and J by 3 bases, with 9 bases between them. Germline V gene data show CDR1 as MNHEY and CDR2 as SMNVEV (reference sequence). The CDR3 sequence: CASSFQGIYEQYF. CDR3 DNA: TGTGCCAGCAGTTTCCAGGGGATCTACGAGCAGTACTTC.

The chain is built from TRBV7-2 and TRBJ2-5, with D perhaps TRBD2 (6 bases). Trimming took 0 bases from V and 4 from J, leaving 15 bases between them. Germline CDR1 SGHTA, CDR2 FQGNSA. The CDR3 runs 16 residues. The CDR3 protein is CASSLASGGRGETQYF. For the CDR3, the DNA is TGTGCCAGCAGCTTAGCCTCTGGAGGGCGAGGAGAGACCCAGTACTTC.

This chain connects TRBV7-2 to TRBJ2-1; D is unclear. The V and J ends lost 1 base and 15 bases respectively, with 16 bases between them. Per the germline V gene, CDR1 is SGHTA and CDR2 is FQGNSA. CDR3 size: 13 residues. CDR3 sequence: CASSLEGFVMGFF. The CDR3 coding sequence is TGTGCCAGCAGCTTAGAGGGCTTCGTAATGGGGTTCTTC. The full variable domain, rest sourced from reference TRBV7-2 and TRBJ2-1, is GAGVSQSPSNKVTEKGKDVELRCDPISGHTALYWYRQSLGQGLEFLIYFQGNSAPDKSGLPSDRFSAERTGGSVSTLTIQRTQQEDSAVYLCASSLEGFVMGFFGPGTRLTVL.

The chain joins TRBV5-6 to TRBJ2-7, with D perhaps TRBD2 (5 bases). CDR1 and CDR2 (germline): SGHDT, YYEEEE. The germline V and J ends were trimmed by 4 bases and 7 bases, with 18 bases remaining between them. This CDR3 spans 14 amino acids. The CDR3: CASSPFLVREEQYF. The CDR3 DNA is TGTGCCAGCAGCCCATTCCTCGTTCGGGAAGAGCAGTACTTC.

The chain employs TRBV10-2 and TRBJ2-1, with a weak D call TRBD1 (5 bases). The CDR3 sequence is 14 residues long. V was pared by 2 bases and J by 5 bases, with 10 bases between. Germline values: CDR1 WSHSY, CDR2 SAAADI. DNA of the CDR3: TGCGCCAGCAGTGAGGGACATGATAACAATGAGCAGTTCTTC. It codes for CASSEGHDNNEQFF.

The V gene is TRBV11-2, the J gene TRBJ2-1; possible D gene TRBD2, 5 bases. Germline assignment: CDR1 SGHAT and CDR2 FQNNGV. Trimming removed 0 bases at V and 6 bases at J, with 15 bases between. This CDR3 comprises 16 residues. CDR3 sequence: CASSLDGVGRANEQFF. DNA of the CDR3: TGTGCCAGCAGCTTAGATGGGGTAGGGCGGGCCAATGAGCAGTTCTTC.

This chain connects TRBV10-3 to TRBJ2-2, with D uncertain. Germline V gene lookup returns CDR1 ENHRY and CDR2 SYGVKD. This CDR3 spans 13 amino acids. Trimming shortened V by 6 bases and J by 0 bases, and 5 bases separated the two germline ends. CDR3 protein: CAISGTNTGELFF. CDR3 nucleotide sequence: TGTGCCATCAGCGGAACGAACACCGGGGAGCTGTTTTTT.